A selection of T cell receptor beta chains follows, all from one sample in a study of post-analysis software for immune sequencing data. TCRdb processed the PCR reads anew with MiXCR; each CDR3 protein has one entry. The sample holds 650,000 to 850,000 distinct CDR3 sequences; around 42% are singletons and the top ten take around 4.7%. Specimen: blood. These receptors originate from a girl aged 10 to 17 with multiple sclerosis. CDR3s include the opening cysteine and the closing phenylalanine or tryptophan. The D gene is left open where the match is weak. Rows may omit the clone size; those that give it use once, few, many or a size class.

V: TRBV7-2; J: TRBJ2-1; size: .; D: TRBD2; CDR3: CASSLVGGTSGYNEQFF; DNA: TGTGCCAGCAGCTTAGTTGGTGGGACTAGCGGGTACAATGAGCAGTTCTTC
V: TRBV20-1; J: TRBJ2-5; size: .; D: .; CDR3: CSASRLVQETQYF; DNA: TGCAGTGCCTCCAGACTAGTCCAAGAGACCCAGTACTTC
V: TRBV10-2; J: TRBJ2-3; size: .; D: .; CDR3: CASSQYDPSTDTQYF; DNA: TGCGCCAGCAGTCAATACGATCCTAGCACAGATACGCAGTATTTT
V: TRBV28; J: TRBJ2-1; size: .; D: .; CDR3: CASRQYILDTYNEQFF; DNA: TGTGCCAGCAGGCAATACATCTTAGATACCTACAATGAGCAGTTCTTC
V: TRBV12-3/TRBV12-4; J: TRBJ1-5; size: .; D: .; CDR3: CASSPSGLGSQPQHF; DNA: TGTGCCAGCAGTCCCTCGGGACTAGGGAGTCAGCCCCAGCATTTT
V: TRBV20-1; J: TRBJ2-7; size: .; D: .; CDR3: CSAISLGGGGYEQYF; DNA: TGCAGTGCTATCTCCCTTGGGGGGGGCGGGTACGAGCAGTACTTC
V: TRBV7-2; J: TRBJ2-5; size: .; D: .; CDR3: CASSSSERAFHETQYF; DNA: TGTGCCAGCAGCTCCAGCGAGAGGGCCTTTCACGAGACCCAGTACTTC
V: TRBV19; J: TRBJ2-1; size: few; D: TRBD2; CDR3: CASSSSGRGSYNEQFF; DNA: TGTGCCAGTAGTAGTAGCGGGAGGGGGTCCTACAATGAGCAGTTCTTC
V: TRBV7-8; J: TRBJ1-2; size: .; D: .; CDR3: CASSSLKVQQGRVYGYTF; DNA: TGTGCCAGCAGCTCACTTAAGGTCCAGCAGGGGCGGGTCTATGGCTACACCTTC
V: TRBV12-3/TRBV12-4; J: TRBJ2-7; size: .; D: TRBD1; CDR3: CASSPGTVVSYEQYF; DNA: TGTGCCAGCAGCCCCGGGACAGTAGTTTCCTACGAGCAGTACTTC
V: TRBV15; J: TRBJ2-7; size: .; D: .; CDR3: CATSRDQGRQAPYEQYF; DNA: TGTGCCACCAGCAGAGATCAGGGCAGACAGGCACCCTACGAGCAGTACTTC
V: TRBV5-1; J: TRBJ2-3; size: .; D: .; CDR3: CASSLDGQSTDTQYF; DNA: TGCGCCAGCAGCTTGGACGGACAGAGCACAGATACGCAGTATTTT
V: TRBV5-8; J: TRBJ1-5; size: .; D: .; CDR3: CASSTTSNQPQHF; DNA: TGTGCCAGCAGCACCACTAGCAATCAGCCCCAGCATTTT
V: TRBV20-1; J: TRBJ2-3; size: .; D: .; CDR3: CSARAAPDTQYF; DNA: TGCAGTGCTAGGGCGGCCCCGGATACGCAGTATTTT
V: TRBV6-5; J: TRBJ1-6; size: few; D: TRBD1; CDR3: CASRQGFNSPLHF; DNA: TGTGCCAGCAGACAGGGGTTTAATTCACCCCTCCACTTT
V: TRBV18; J: TRBJ2-1; size: .; D: TRBD2; CDR3: CASSAGGGNEQFF; DNA: TGTGCCAGCTCCGCGGGAGGCGGGAATGAGCAGTTCTTC
V: TRBV6-2/TRBV6-3; J: TRBJ2-1; size: .; D: .; CDR3: CASTPVGSSNEQFF; DNA: TGTGCCAGCACCCCAGTGGGGAGTTCCAATGAGCAGTTCTTC
V: TRBV18; J: TRBJ2-3; size: once; D: .; CDR3: CASFDQDTQYF; DNA: TGTGCCAGCTTCGACCAGGATACGCAGTATTTT
V: TRBV7-8; J: TRBJ1-4; size: few; D: .; CDR3: CASSLEGLLPNEKLFF; DNA: TGTGCCAGCAGCTTAGAGGGGCTGTTACCGAATGAAAAACTGTTTTTT
V: TRBV12-3/TRBV12-4; J: TRBJ2-1; size: .; D: .; CDR3: CASSLHRGARTNEQFF; DNA: TGTGCCAGCAGCCTCCATCGCGGGGCGCGAACAAATGAGCAGTTCTTC
V: TRBV25-1; J: TRBJ2-6; size: few; D: .; CDR3: CASSVTSGSGANVLTF; DNA: TGTGCCAGCAGTGTAACAAGCGGCTCTGGGGCCAACGTCCTGACTTTC
V: TRBV12-3/TRBV12-4; J: TRBJ2-7; size: .; D: .; CDR3: CASSLGGTQGRYEQYF; DNA: TGTGCCAGCAGTCTCGGAGGGACTCAAGGTCGGTACGAGCAGTACTTC
V: TRBV12-3/TRBV12-4; J: TRBJ2-1; size: few; D: TRBD2; CDR3: CASSFGRENNEQFF; DNA: TGTGCCAGCAGTTTTGGGCGGGAGAACAATGAGCAGTTCTTC
V: TRBV9; J: TRBJ1-2; size: few; D: .; CDR3: CASSQKAGGYTF; DNA: TGTGCCAGCAGCCAAAAGGCTGGGGGCTACACCTTC
V: TRBV7-3; J: TRBJ2-2; size: .; D: TRBD1; CDR3: CASTSQGANTGELFF; DNA: TGTGCCAGTACCTCACAGGGGGCGAACACCGGGGAGCTGTTTTTT
V: TRBV7-8; J: TRBJ1-1; size: .; D: .; CDR3: CAIGQSRSEEAFF; DNA: TGTGCCATAGGACAGTCCCGCTCCGAAGAAGCTTTCTTT
V: TRBV28; J: TRBJ2-7; size: .; D: .; CDR3: CASSPLGTRSYEQYF; DNA: TGTGCCAGCAGTCCCCTGGGGACCAGATCCTACGAGCAGTACTTC
V: TRBV20-1; J: TRBJ2-7; size: few; D: TRBD1; CDR3: CSARVEGQGLEQYF; DNA: TGCAGTGCTAGAGTGGAGGGACAGGGACTAGAGCAGTACTTC
V: TRBV4-3; J: TRBJ2-7; size: .; D: TRBD2; CDR3: CASSQDLTMQRDDSAYEQYF; DNA: TGCGCCAGCAGCCAAGATCTGACTATGCAGCGGGATGACTCCGCCTACGAGCAGTACTTC
V: TRBV7-2; J: TRBJ2-3; size: .; D: .; CDR3: CASSLEVTPDTQYF; DNA: TGTGCCAGCAGCTTAGAGGTGACCCCAGATACGCAGTATTTT
V: TRBV25-1; J: TRBJ1-2; size: .; D: .; CDR3: CASSGLGTREDGYTF; DNA: TGTGCCAGCAGTGGATTAGGGACAAGGGAAGATGGCTACACCTTC
V: TRBV19; J: TRBJ2-7; size: few; D: TRBD2; CDR3: CASSMGLAGGYEQYF; DNA: TGTGCCAGTAGTATGGGACTAGCGGGAGGCTACGAGCAGTACTTC
V: TRBV29-1; J: TRBJ2-2; size: .; D: TRBD1; CDR3: CSVQKTGITNTGELFF; DNA: TGCAGCGTCCAAAAGACAGGGATCACGAACACCGGGGAGCTGTTTTTT
V: TRBV5-1; J: TRBJ2-5; size: .; D: TRBD1; CDR3: CASSYPGQVNQETQYF; DNA: TGCGCCAGCAGCTACCCCGGACAGGTCAACCAAGAGACCCAGTACTTC
V: TRBV7-9; J: TRBJ2-3; size: .; D: TRBD2; CDR3: CASSLGGLAGVADTQYF; DNA: TGTGCCAGCAGCTTGGGGGGACTAGCGGGAGTGGCAGATACGCAGTATTTT
V: TRBV20-1; J: TRBJ2-5; size: .; D: .; CDR3: CSARDRGATQYF; DNA: TGCAGTGCTAGAGATAGGGGTGCGACCCAGTACTTC
V: TRBV7-2; J: TRBJ2-6; size: few; D: TRBD2; CDR3: CASSSDGGTGANVLTF; DNA: TGTGCCAGCAGCTCGGACGGGGGGACTGGGGCCAACGTCCTGACTTTC
V: TRBV20-1; J: TRBJ1-5; size: .; D: .; CDR3: CSVGSTQPQHF; DNA: TGCAGTGTGGGGTCCACTCAGCCCCAGCATTTT
V: TRBV12-3/TRBV12-4; J: TRBJ1-6; size: .; D: TRBD1; CDR3: CASSPTGGLRSPLHF; DNA: TGTGCCAGCAGCCCAACAGGGGGCCTCAGGTCACCCCTCCACTTT
V: TRBV29-1; J: TRBJ2-7; size: .; D: TRBD1; CDR3: CSVAGTVYEQYF; DNA: TGCAGCGTAGCCGGGACAGTCTACGAGCAGTACTTC
V: TRBV7-9; J: TRBJ2-1; size: .; D: .; CDR3: CASSSPTINEQFF; DNA: TGTGCCAGCAGCTCCCCGACTATCAATGAGCAGTTCTTC
V: TRBV3-1; J: TRBJ2-5; size: .; D: .; CDR3: CASSQETVEETQYF; DNA: TGTGCCAGCAGCCAAGAGACTGTGGAAGAGACCCAGTACTTC
V: TRBV29-1; J: TRBJ2-7; size: .; D: TRBD1; CDR3: CSGSGQGSEQYF; DNA: TGCAGCGGCTCGGGACAGGGGTCCGAGCAGTACTTC
V: TRBV21-1; J: TRBJ2-7; size: .; D: .; CDR3: CASHPAGDYEQYF; DNA: TGTGCCAGTCACCCGGCGGGAGACTACGAGCAGTACTTC
V: TRBV12-3/TRBV12-4; J: TRBJ2-7; size: .; D: .; CDR3: CASRATGLSYEQYF; DNA: TGTGCCAGCAGGGCCACAGGGCTCTCCTACGAGCAGTACTTC
V: TRBV6-2/TRBV6-3; J: TRBJ2-7; size: few; D: TRBD1; CDR3: CASSYHRRDSSYEQYF; DNA: TGTGCCAGCAGTTACCACCGCCGGGACAGTTCCTACGAGCAGTACTTC
V: TRBV20-1; J: TRBJ1-2; size: .; D: TRBD1; CDR3: CSARLQGAYGYTF; DNA: TGCAGTGCGCGCCTACAGGGGGCTTATGGCTACACCTTC